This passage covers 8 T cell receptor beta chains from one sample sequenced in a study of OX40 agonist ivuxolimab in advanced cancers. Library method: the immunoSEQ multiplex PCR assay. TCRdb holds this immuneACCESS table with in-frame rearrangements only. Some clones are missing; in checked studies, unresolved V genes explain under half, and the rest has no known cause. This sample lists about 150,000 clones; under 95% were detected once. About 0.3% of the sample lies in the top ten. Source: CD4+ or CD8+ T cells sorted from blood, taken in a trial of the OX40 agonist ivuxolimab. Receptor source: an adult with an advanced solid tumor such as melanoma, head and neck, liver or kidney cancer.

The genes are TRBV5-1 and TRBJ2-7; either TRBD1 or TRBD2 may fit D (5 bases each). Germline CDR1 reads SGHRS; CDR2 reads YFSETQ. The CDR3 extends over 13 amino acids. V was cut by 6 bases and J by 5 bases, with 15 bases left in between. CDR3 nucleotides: TGCGCCAGCACCCGGCAGGGAGTGCACGAGCAGTACTTC. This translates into CASTRQGVHEQYF.

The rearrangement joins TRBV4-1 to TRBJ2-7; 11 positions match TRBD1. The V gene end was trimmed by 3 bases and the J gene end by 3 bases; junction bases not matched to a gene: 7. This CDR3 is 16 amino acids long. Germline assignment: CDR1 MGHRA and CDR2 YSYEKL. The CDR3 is CASSHPSGTGGYEQYF. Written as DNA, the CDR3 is TGCGCCAGCAGCCATCCCAGCGGGACAGGGGGCTACGAGCAGTACTTC.

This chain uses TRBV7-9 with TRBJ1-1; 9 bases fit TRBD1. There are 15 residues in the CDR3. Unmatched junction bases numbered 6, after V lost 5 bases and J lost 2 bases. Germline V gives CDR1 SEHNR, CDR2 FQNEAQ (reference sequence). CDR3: CASSAGQGTNTEAFF. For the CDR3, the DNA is TGTGCCAGCAGCGCAGGACAGGGGACCAACACTGAAGCTTTCTTT.

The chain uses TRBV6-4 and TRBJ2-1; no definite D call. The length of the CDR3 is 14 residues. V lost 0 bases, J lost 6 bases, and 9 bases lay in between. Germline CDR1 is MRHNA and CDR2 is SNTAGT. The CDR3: CASSDSSPPNEQFF. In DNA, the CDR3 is TGTGCCAGCAGTGACTCAAGTCCTCCCAATGAGCAGTTCTTC.

The CDR3 sequence: CASSLDRPSSYEQYF. The CDR3 bases are TGTGCCAGCAGCTTGGACAGGCCGAGCTCCTACGAGCAGTACTTC. The J gene is TRBJ2-7, the V gene TRBV7-9, with TRBD1 matching 7 bases. CDR1 and CDR2 from the germline V gene are SEHNR and FQNEAQ (reference sequence). This CDR3 comprises 15 residues. With V trimmed by 3 bases and J by 0 bases, 5 bases remained unmatched.

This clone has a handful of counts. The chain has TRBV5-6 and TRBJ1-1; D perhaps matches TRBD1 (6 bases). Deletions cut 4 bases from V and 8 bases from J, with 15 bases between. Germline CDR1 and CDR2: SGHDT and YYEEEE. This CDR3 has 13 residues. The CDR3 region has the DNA TGTGCCAGCAGCCCAGTAGGACAGCCCGAAGCTTTCTTT. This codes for CASSPVGQPEAFF. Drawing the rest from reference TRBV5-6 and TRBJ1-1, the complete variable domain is DAGVTQSPTHLIKTRGQQVTLRCSPKSGHDTVSWYQQALGQGPQFIFQYYEEEERQRGNFPDRFSGHQFPNYSSELNVNALLLGDSALYLCASSPVGQPEAFFGQGTRLTVV.

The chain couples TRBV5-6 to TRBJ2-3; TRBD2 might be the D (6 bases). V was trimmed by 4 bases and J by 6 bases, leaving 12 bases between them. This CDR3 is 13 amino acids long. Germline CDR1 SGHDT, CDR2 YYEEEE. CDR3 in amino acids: CASSRRDWDTQYF. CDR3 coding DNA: TGTGCCAGCAGCCGACGGGACTGGGATACGCAGTATTTT.

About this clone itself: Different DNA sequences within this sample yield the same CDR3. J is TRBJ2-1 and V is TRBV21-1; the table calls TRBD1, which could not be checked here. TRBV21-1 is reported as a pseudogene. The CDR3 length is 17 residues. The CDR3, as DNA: TGCGCCAGCAGTTCCAGAAGTACAGCAATCTCCTACAATGAGCAGTTCTTC. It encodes CASSSRSTAISYNEQFF.